The rows below give T cell receptor gamma chains drawn from one sample of a study of intestinal T cells in coeliac disease. TCRdb reanalysed the multiplex PCR reads via CATT. The table lists 550 to 700 gamma-chain clones, about 53% of them singletons. Sequencing was carried out using a duodenal biopsy. These receptor sequences come from a human donor with celiac disease. Both conserved end residues are part of each CDR3. Fields, in order: clone size, J gene, V gene, CDR3 protein, CDR3 DNA. Clone size is shown for a subset of rows, as once, few, many or a class of expanded clone.

few TRGJ1/TRGJ2 TRGV4 CATWGWGVNYYKKLF TGTGCCACCTGGGGATGGGGAGTGAATTATTATAAGAAACTCTTT
. TRGJ1/TRGJ2 TRGV10 CAAWGSEHYKKLF TGTGCTGCGTGGGGATCCGAGCATTATAAGAAACTCTTT
large TRGJ1/TRGJ2 TRGV9 CALWEVLNYYKKLF TGTGCCTTGTGGGAGGTGCTGAATTATTATAAGAAACTCTTT
. TRGJP2 TRGV2 CATGTGWGCHWIKTF TGTGCCACTGGGACGGGTTGGGGTTGCCATTGGATCAAGACGTTT
. TRGJ1/TRGJ2 TRGV9 CAPYVRKLF TGTGCCCCCTACGTAAGGAAACTCTTT
large TRGJ1/TRGJ2 TRGV9 CALWEVQRYKKLF TGTGCCTTGTGGGAGGTGCAGAGGTATAAGAAACTCTTT
. TRGJ1/TRGJ2 TRGV2 CATWDGPYKKLF TGTGCCACCTGGGACGGCCCCTATAAGAAACTCTTT
. TRGJ1/TRGJ2 TRGV4 CATGMALRYKKLF TGTGCCACTGGGATGGCCTTGAGATATAAGAAACTCTTT
large TRGJ1/TRGJ2 TRGV4 CATWENYYKKLF TGTGCCACCTGGGAGAATTATTATAAGAAACTCTTT
. TRGJP1 TRGV11 CACLGLGTKGGTGWFKIF TGTGCCTGCCTGGGATTAGGCACCAAGGGGGGCACTGGTTGGTTCAAGATATTT
. TRGJ1/TRGJ2 TRGV8 CATPIRKLF TGTGCCACCCCAATAAGAAAACTCTTT
hyperexpanded TRGJP2 TRGV8 CATWPNLLDRDWIKTF TGTGCCACCTGGCCAAACCTCCTAGATCGGGATTGGATCAAGACGTTT
. TRGJ1/TRGJ2 TRGV4 CATWGPGVIIKKLF TGTGCCACCTGGGGTCCAGGGGTTATTATAAAGAAACTCTTT
. TRGJP1 TRGV2 CATWGRARGTTGWFKIF TGTGCCACCTGGGGACGGGCTCGGGGAACCACTGGTTGGTTCAAGATATTT
. TRGJ1/TRGJ2 TRGV3 CATWALKPNYYKKLF TGTGCCACCTGGGCCCTCAAACCGAATTATTATAAGAAACTCTTT
once TRGJP2 TRGV2 CATWNGKVGGRLDWIKTF TGTGCCACCTGGAACGGTAAGGTAGGGGGGAGATTGGATTGGATCAAGACGTTT
large TRGJ1/TRGJ2 TRGV4 CATWDGNYYKKLF TGTGCCACCTGGGATGGGAATTATTATAAGAAACTCTTT
few TRGJ1/TRGJ2 TRGV2 CATWDGRLYKKLF TGTGCCACCTGGGACGGGCGCCTTTATAAGAAACTCTTT
. TRGJ1/TRGJ2 TRGV3 CATWDEMKVYKKLF TGTGCCACCTGGGACGAGATGAAGGTTTATAAGAAACTCTTT
large TRGJ1/TRGJ2 TRGV2 CATWDAYYYKKLF TGTGCCACCTGGGACGCTTATTATTATAAGAAACTCTTT
. TRGJ1/TRGJ2 TRGV2 CATWDGQGSRKLF TGTGCCACCTGGGACGGGCAAGGGTCGAGAAAACTCTTT
large TRGJ1/TRGJ2 TRGV4 CATWDGLKKLF TGTGCCACCTGGGATGGGTTGAAGAAACTCTTT
. TRGJ1/TRGJ2 TRGV8 CAPRSPPPVKKLF TGTGCACCTCGGAGTCCCCCCCCAGTAAAGAAACTCTTT
. TRGJP2 TRGV2 CATWRSVDWIKTF TGTGCCACCTGGCGATCGGTGGATTGGATCAAGACGTTT
. TRGJP1 TRGV11 CACWIMSLYLLVGFKIF TGTGCCTGCTGGATTATGTCGTTATACCTACTGGTTGGGTTCAAGATATTT
. TRGJ1/TRGJ2 TRGV11 CACWTPRPYKKLF TGTGCCTGCTGGACCCCACGGCCTTATAAGAAACTCTTT
few TRGJ1/TRGJ2 TRGV3 CATLGPGDYKKLF TGTGCCACCTTGGGCCCTGGAGATTATAAGAAACTCTTT
. TRGJ1/TRGJ2 TRGV2 CATWDGPRGEIMKKLF TGTGCCACCTGGGACGGGCCACGGGGGGAAATTATGAAGAAACTCTTT
. TRGJ1/TRGJ2 TRGV10 CAAWDGLFIKKLF TGTGCTGCGTGGGATGGTTTATTTATTAAGAAACTCTTT
. TRGJ1/TRGJ2 TRGV2 CATWDVRKLF TGTGCCACCTGGGACGTGAGAAAACTCTTT
few TRGJ1/TRGJ2 TRGV11 CACWIRKTTPNYYKKLF TGTGCCTGCTGGATTAGGAAAACGACCCCGAATTATTATAAGAAACTCTTT